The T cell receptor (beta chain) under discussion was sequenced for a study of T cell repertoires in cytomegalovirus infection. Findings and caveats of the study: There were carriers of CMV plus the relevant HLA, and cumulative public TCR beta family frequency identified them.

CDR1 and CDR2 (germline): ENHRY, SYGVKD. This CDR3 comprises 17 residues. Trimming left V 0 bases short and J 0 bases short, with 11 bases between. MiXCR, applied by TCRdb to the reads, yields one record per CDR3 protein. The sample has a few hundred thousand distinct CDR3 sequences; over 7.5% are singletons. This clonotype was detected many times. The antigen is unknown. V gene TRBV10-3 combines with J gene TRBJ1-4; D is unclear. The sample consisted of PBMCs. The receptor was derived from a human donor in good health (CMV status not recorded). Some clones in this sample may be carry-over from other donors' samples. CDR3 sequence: CAISESLGAATNEKLFF. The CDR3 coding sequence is TGTGCCATCAGTGAGTCATTAGGAGCTGCAACTAATGAAAAACTGTTTTTT.